The present T cell receptor beta chain was sequenced within a study of T cell repertoires in cytomegalovirus infection. Background on the study: It can be stated that public TCR beta signatures indicated CMV infection as well as a matching HLA type. Study-wide findings and caveats: Summed frequency of shared TCR beta families picked out CMV carriers who also had the relevant HLA. Clonotypes of TCR beta that were HLA-C-restricted and CMV-specific dominated the ex vivo response.

TCRdb used MiXCR to reprocess the reads, holding one entry per CDR3 protein. The table records approximately 100,000 distinct CDR3 sequences, around a quarter of them present only once. Germline values: CDR1 DFQATT, CDR2 SNEGSKA (reference sequence). This CDR3 spans 13 amino acids. The V end lost 0 bases, the J end lost 7 bases, and 10 bases lay between the germline ends. In this sample, this clonotype turned up a few times. Its target is not known. The genes are TRBV20-1 and TRBJ2-4; D unclear. Sequenced input: CD8+ T cells from PBMCs. The TCR comes from a human donor in good health (CMV status not recorded). Some clones in this sample may be carry-over from other donors' samples. This chain's CDR3 is CSARDSPANIQYF. CDR3 DNA sequence: TGCAGTGCTAGAGATTCCCCCGCGAACATTCAGTACTTC.